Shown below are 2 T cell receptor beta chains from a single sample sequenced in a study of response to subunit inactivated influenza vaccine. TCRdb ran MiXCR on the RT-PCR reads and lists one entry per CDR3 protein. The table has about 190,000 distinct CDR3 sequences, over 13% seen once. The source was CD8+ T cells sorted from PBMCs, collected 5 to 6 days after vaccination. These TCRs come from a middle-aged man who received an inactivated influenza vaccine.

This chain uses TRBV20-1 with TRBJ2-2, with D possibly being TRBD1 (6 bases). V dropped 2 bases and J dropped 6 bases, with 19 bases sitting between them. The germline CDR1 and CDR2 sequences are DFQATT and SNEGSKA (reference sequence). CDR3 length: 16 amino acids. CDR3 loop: CSARQPQGSDAGELFF. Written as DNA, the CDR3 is TGCAGTGCTAGACAGCCCCAGGGGTCGGACGCCGGGGAGCTGTTTTTT.

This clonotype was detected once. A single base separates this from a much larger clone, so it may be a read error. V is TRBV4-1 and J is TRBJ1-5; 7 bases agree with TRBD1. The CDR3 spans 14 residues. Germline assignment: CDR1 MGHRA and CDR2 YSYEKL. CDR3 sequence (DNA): TGCGCCAGCACCCAAGTCCAGGGGGATCAGCCCCAGCATTTT. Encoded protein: CASTQVQGDQPQHF.